This entry features one T cell receptor (beta chain) sequence. Its antigen remains unknown. This specimen comes from a study of T cell responses to AZD1222 COVID-19 vaccine. The germline gives CDR1 SEHNR, CDR2 FQNEAQ (reference sequence). The CDR3 length is 15 residues. V lost 1 base to trimming and J lost 7 bases; unmatched junction nucleotides: 8. General study points: Spike-specific TCR breadth and depth went up after people got two AZD1222 doses. Clonal diversity was possibly underestimated; the donors were predominantly white British and more often female. Reports say nearly half of spike-specific TCRs go after unmutated variant regions. Repertoires were collected only later (after the peak T cell response had occurred).

Libraries were prepared by immunoSEQ multiplex PCR; TCRdb keeps only in-frame clonotypes and omits some of them. The table includes approximately 100,000 clones, around 86% detected once. Sequences were derived from peripheral blood, sampled 28 days after the second dose of the MenACWY control vaccine. The gene calls are TRBV7-9 and TRBJ2-5; 8 nucleotides align to TRBD1. The receptor comes from an adult who received the MenACWY meningococcal vaccine as a control. CDR3 protein: CASSLETGDAGTQYF. CDR3 bases: TGTGCCAGCAGCTTAGAGACAGGGGATGCAGGGACCCAGTACTTC. Supplemented by reference TRBV7-9 and TRBJ2-5, the full variable domain reads DTGVSQNPRHKITKRGQNVTFRCDPISEHNRLYWYRQTLGQGPEFLTYFQNEAQLEKSRLLSDRFSAERPKGSFSTLEIQRTEQGDSAMYLCASSLETGDAGTQYFGPGTRLLVL.